Presented here are 5 T cell receptor beta chains from one specimen sequenced in a study of technical replicates of blood from several donors. Here immunoSEQ multiplex PCR was the method, and the copy in TCRdb shows in-frame clones only, minus some. The sample lists approximately 92,000 clones; about 95% were seen once. The sample taken for sequencing was T cells isolated from PBMCs. The receptors were sampled from a human donor in good health.

In its sample, this clone was seen once. In DNA form, the CDR3 reads TGTGCCTGGAGTGTAGCGAGAAACACCATATATTTT. This translates into CAWSVARNTIYF. The J gene is TRBJ1-3, the V gene TRBV30; no definite D call. V shed 0 bases and J shed 5 bases, with 5 bases lying between them. Germline V gene lookup returns CDR1 GTSNPN and CDR2 SVGIG (reference sequence). The CDR3 has 12 residues.

The chain links TRBV7-2 to TRBJ1-1; no definite D call. The length of the CDR3 is 14 residues. Germline V CDR1 and CDR2: SGHTA, FQGNSA. V shed 6 bases and J shed 2 bases, with 13 bases lying between them. The DNA of the CDR3 is TGTGCCAGCAGTTCTGGCCGGACTAACACTGAAGCTTTCTTT. Protein: CASSSGRTNTEAFF.

The J gene is TRBJ2-7, the V gene TRBV15; D gene uncertain. Germline CDR1 is LNHNV and CDR2 is YYDKDF (reference sequence). V gave up 3 bases and J gave up 3 bases, with 3 bases separating them. The CDR3 is 11 amino acids. CDR3 loop: CATSSFYEQYF. The CDR3 region has the DNA TGTGCCACCAGCAGCTTCTACGAGCAGTACTTC.

This chain links TRBV5-4 with TRBJ2-1, with 8 bases aligning to TRBD2. Trimming cost V 4 bases and J 7 bases; bases outside gene matches: 16. The V gene's germline CDR1 is SGHNT and CDR2 YYREEE (reference sequence). This CDR3 comprises 17 residues. CDR3 sequence reads: CASSPPPTGGPRNEQFF. CDR3 in DNA: TGTGCCAGCAGCCCCCCTCCTACGGGAGGGCCTAGGAATGAGCAGTTCTTC.

This clone occurred once. The chain uses TRBV6-5 and TRBJ1-2, with 9 positions matching TRBD1. There are 13 residues in the CDR3. With 6 bases clipped from V and 5 bases from J, the junction kept 4 bases outside the gene matches. Germline V gives CDR1 MNHEY, CDR2 SVGAGI. Here the CDR3 reads CASRRDRGYGYTF. The DNA for the CDR3 is TGTGCCAGCAGGCGCGACAGGGGGTATGGCTACACCTTC.